This entry lists 19 T cell receptor beta chains sequenced from one sample in a study of blood T cell repertoires in COVID-19. Assay used: immunoSEQ multiplex PCR; TCRdb lists only in-frame clones, some missing. The sample shows 65,000 to 75,000 clones, around 87% of them seen only once. Sequenced input: peripheral blood. The receptors here all came from a woman over 75 with active or convalescent COVID-19.

V gene TRBV10-2 combines with J gene TRBJ2-2, with TRBD1 matching 9 bases. The CDR3 is 13 residues long. Per the germline V gene, CDR1 is WSHSY and CDR2 is SAAADI. The ends lost 11 bases at V and 7 bases at J; junction bases unmatched: 8. The CDR3 loop is CAALQGADGELFF. In DNA, the CDR3 is TGCGCCGCTTTACAGGGGGCGGACGGGGAGCTGTTTTTT.

The chain has TRBV11-2 and TRBJ2-7; 8 bases align to TRBD2. In germline, CDR1 is SGHAT, CDR2 FQNNGV. Losses at the gene ends were 3 bases for V and 0 bases for J; bases not matched to a gene: 7. The CDR3 spans 16 residues. Written as DNA, the CDR3 is TGTGCCAGCAGCTTTACGAGGACTAGCAGCTCCTACGAGCAGTACTTC. Its protein product is CASSFTRTSSSYEQYF.

The V call is TRBV6-6, the J call TRBJ1-2; 7 bases agree with TRBD1. Trimming removed 10 bases from V and 2 bases from J; junction bases left unmatched: 4. The germline gives CDR1 MNHNY, CDR2 SVGAGI (reference sequence). This CDR3 is 12 amino acids long. CDR3: CATDRANYGYTF. DNA of the CDR3: TGTGCCACCGACAGGGCCAACTATGGCTACACCTTC.

This rearrangement joins TRBV9 to TRBJ2-3, with a weak D call TRBD1 (5 bases). Germline V gene lookup returns CDR1 SGDLS and CDR2 YYNGEE. With 2 bases removed from V and 4 bases from J, the gap between germline ends came to 11 bases. There are 14 residues in the CDR3. CDR3 sequence: CASSVKQGADTQYF. The DNA for the CDR3 is TGTGCCAGCAGCGTTAAGCAGGGCGCAGATACGCAGTATTTT.

A remark on this clone: Other DNA sequences in this specimen translate into the identical CDR3. The rearrangement links TRBV5-1 to TRBJ1-2; no definite D call. This CDR3 region has 14 residues. The germline CDR1 and CDR2 sequences are SGHRS and YFSETQ. V lost 3 bases and J lost 2, with 11 bases in between. CDR3 in DNA: TGCGCCAGCAGCTCCACCGGAGGGAACTATGGCTACACCTTC. Translation gives CASSSTGGNYGYTF. Full variable domain (remainder filled in from reference TRBV5-1 and TRBJ1-2): KAGVTQTPRYLIKTRGQQVTLSCSPISGHRSVSWYQQTPGQGLQFLFEYFSETQRNKGNFPGRFSGRQFSNSRSEMNVSTLELGDSALYLCASSSTGGNYGYTFGSGTRLTVV.

The chain uses TRBV30 and TRBJ1-4, with TRBD1 identical over 8 bases. The CDR3 spans 13 residues. With 0 bases clipped from V and 10 bases from J, the junction kept 4 bases outside the gene matches. The germline V gene has CDR1 GTSNPN and CDR2 SVGIG (reference sequence). The CDR3 reads CAWSVRQGTKLFF. In DNA form, the CDR3 reads TGTGCCTGGAGTGTCCGACAGGGGACAAAACTGTTTTTT. Complete variable domain (other parts from reference TRBV30 and TRBJ1-4): SQTIHQWPATLVQPVGSPLSLECTVEGTSNPNLYWYRQAAGRGLQLLFYSVGIGQISSEVPQNLSASRPQDRQFILSSKKLLLSDSGFYLCAWSVRQGTKLFFGSGTQLSVL.

This rearrangement joins TRBV4-3 to TRBJ2-1; 8 bases map to TRBD2. V shed 5 bases, J shed 2 bases, and the junction held 8 bases outside the gene matches. The germline gives CDR1 LGHNA, CDR2 YSLEER. CDR3 length: 16 residues. CDR3: CASSTQAGLAYNEQFF. Here the CDR3 DNA reads TGCGCCAGCAGCACCCAAGCGGGACTAGCCTACAATGAGCAGTTCTTC.

The J gene is TRBJ2-1, the V gene TRBV11-2; 12 positions agree with TRBD2. Germline lookup yields CDR1 SGHAT and CDR2 FQNNGV. This CDR3 comprises 18 residues. V lost 5 bases and J lost 0; bases outside the gene matches: 8. The CDR3 sequence: CASSRLAGVPSSYNEQFF. In DNA, the CDR3 is TGTGCCAGCAGCCGACTAGCGGGGGTTCCCAGCTCCTACAATGAGCAGTTCTTC. Full variable domain (missing parts from reference TRBV11-2 and TRBJ2-1): EAGVAQSPRYKIIEKRQSVAFWCNPISGHATLYWYQQILGQGPKLLIQFQNNGVVDDSQLPKDRFSAERLKGVDSTLKIQPAKLEDSAVYLCASSRLAGVPSSYNEQFFGPGTRLTVL.

V gene TRBV7-9 combines with J gene TRBJ2-3; 7 nucleotides match TRBD1. Germline trimming cut 5 bases from V and 0 bases from J; bases unmatched to any gene: 5. This CDR3 has 15 residues. The germline CDR1 and CDR2 sequences are SEHNR and FQNEAQ (reference sequence). CDR3 residues: CASSPTGVSTDTQYF. The CDR3 nucleotides are TGTGCCAGCAGCCCTACAGGGGTTAGCACAGATACGCAGTATTTT.

The rearrangement joins TRBV18 to TRBJ1-3; TRBD1 might be the D (6 bases). CDR1 is KGHSH, CDR2 LQKENI, per germline. The CDR3 is made up of 14 amino acids. V gave up 8 bases and J gave up 0 bases, with 11 bases separating them. CDR3 in amino acids: CASNPGASGNTIYF. DNA for the CDR3: TGTGCCAGCAATCCAGGGGCCTCTGGAAACACCATATATTTT.

The gene calls are TRBV28 and TRBJ1-4; D gene unclear. The CDR3 sequence is 15 residues long. Germline CDR1 is MDHEN and CDR2 is SYDVKM. V was cut by 6 bases and J by 10 bases, with 21 bases left in between. CDR3 DNA sequence: TGTGCCAGCAGCCCTGGTGCAGGTGCCCCCCGAAAACTGTTTTTT. Its protein is CASSPGAGAPRKLFF.

V is TRBV3-1 (or the pseudogene TRBV3-2) and J is TRBJ2-1; D may be TRBD2 (6 bases). Germline V gene lookup returns CDR1 LGHDT and CDR2 YNNKEL (reference sequence). CDR3 length equals 12 residues. V was shortened by 8 bases and J by 9 bases, with 14 bases between the two germline ends. The CDR3 DNA follows: TGTGCCAGCGCGGCCCCCGGGGGTGAGCAGTTCTTC. Amino acids: CASAAPGGEQFF.

The genes are TRBV4-1 and TRBJ2-7, with TRBD1 identical over 10 bases. Germline values: CDR1 MGHRA, CDR2 YSYEKL. The J segment lost 2 bases and the V segment lost 1 base, leaving 5 bases of the junction unmatched. The length of the CDR3 is 16 residues. The CDR3 nucleotides are TGCGCCAGCAGCCAAGCAAGGGACAGGGGCGCCTACGAGCAGTACTTC. Residues: CASSQARDRGAYEQYF.

This chain uses TRBV29-1 with TRBJ1-1; D unclear. Trimming took off 4 bases at V and 2 bases at J, with 8 bases between the two ends. Germline CDR1 SQVTM, CDR2 ANQGSEA. The CDR3 is made up of 12 amino acids. The CDR3 nucleotides are TGCAGCGTTGCGTACAGCAACACTGAAGCTTTCTTT. It specifies CSVAYSNTEAFF.

The V call is TRBV12-5, the J call TRBJ1-1, with a possible D match to TRBD1 (6 bases). Germline V gives CDR1 LGHNT, CDR2 FRNRAP. CDR3 size: 16 residues. V was trimmed by 4 bases and J by 3 bases, leaving 18 bases between them. The DNA of the CDR3 is TGTGCTAGTGGTTCCCCTCCGACAGGCTTCTACACTGAAGCTTTCTTT. This encodes CASGSPPTGFYTEAFF.

V usage is TRBV12-3 or TRBV12-4 and J usage is TRBJ1-2, with D hard to call. The CDR3 is 12 amino acids. The V end lost 2 bases, the J end lost 13 bases, and 14 bases lay between the germline ends. The CDR3 sequence is CASSLSTSRRTF. The CDR3 coding sequence is TGTGCCAGCAGTTTATCCACCTCTAGACGCACCTTC.

The V gene is TRBV18, the J gene TRBJ1-4; TRBD1 might be the D (6 bases). V was cut by 2 bases and J by 0 bases, with 10 bases left in between. Germline CDR1 reads KGHSH; CDR2 reads LQKENI. The CDR3 has 16 residues. CDR3 region: CASSPGQLATNEKLFF. CDR3 nucleotide sequence: TGTGCCAGCTCACCAGGACAGCTTGCAACTAATGAAAAACTGTTTTTT.

Here the CDR3 DNA reads TGTGCCAGCAGCGTGGTGGGACTAGCGGCGGGGAGCTCCTACAATGAGCAGTTCTTC. This encodes CASSVVGLAAGSSYNEQFF. The chain has TRBV9 and TRBJ2-1, with 11 bases lining up with TRBD2. The junction had 10 bases not matched to a gene; V was cut back by 2 bases and J by 0 bases. CDR1 SGDLS and CDR2 YYNGEE come from the germline V gene. This CDR3 comprises 19 residues.

V gene TRBV6-4 combines with J gene TRBJ2-2; 7 bases map to TRBD1. V gave up 2 bases and J gave up 4 bases; unmatched junction bases: 4. Germline V gene data show CDR1 as MRHNA and CDR2 as SNTAGT. The CDR3 sequence is 15 residues long. The CDR3 sequence is CASSDVGQSTGELFF. The CDR3 region has the DNA TGTGCCAGCAGTGACGTGGGACAGTCCACCGGGGAGCTGTTTTTT.